Listed here are 23 T cell receptor beta chains from one sample, sequenced in a study of cytomegalovirus exposure and HLA in healthy donors. This table comes from immunoSEQ multiplex PCR, and its TCRdb copy is limited to in-frame clones, with some not included. There are 100,000 to 150,000 clones in the sample; approximately 91% occur only once, and roughly 2% lies in the top ten. The sample comprised PBMCs. These receptors all come from a woman aged 18-29 years in good health and CMV-seronegative.

This clone was seen only once. The chain couples TRBV11-2 to TRBJ1-4, with D tentatively TRBD1 (6 bases). The V gene's germline CDR1 is SGHAT and CDR2 FQNNGV. The length of the CDR3 is 18 residues. Trimming left V 7 bases short and J 4 bases short, with 25 bases between. This CDR3 reads CASTTINRARRVNEKLFF. The CDR3 region has the DNA TGTGCCAGCACCACTATAAACAGGGCGCGCAGAGTTAATGAAAAACTGTTTTTT.

The rearrangement uses TRBV7-3 and TRBJ2-2, with 7 bases identical to TRBD1. Germline trimming cut 5 bases from V and 6 bases from J; bases unmatched to any gene: 9. The germline V gene encodes CDR1 SGHTA and CDR2 FQGTGA. CDR3 size: 15 residues. CDR3 DNA sequence: TGTGCCAGCAGCCCCCGACAGGGTCTCTCCGGGGAGCTGTTTTTT. It yields the protein CASSPRQGLSGELFF.

The V and J genes are TRBV19 and TRBJ1-4, with D possibly being TRBD1 (5 bases). The V gene's germline CDR1 is LNHDA and CDR2 SQIVND (reference sequence). The length of the CDR3 is 16 residues. The V end was cut by 7 bases, the J end by 0 bases, with 15 bases between. DNA for the CDR3: TGTGCCAGTATTGGGGCCGAATATTCAACTAATGAAAAACTGTTTTTT. Translated, it gives CASIGAEYSTNEKLFF.

This chain uses TRBV11-3 with TRBJ2-3; D unresolved. The CDR3 has 15 amino acids. Germline V lookup: CDR1 SGHNT, CDR2 YENEEA. Trimming left V 1 base short and J 2 bases short, with 10 bases between. The CDR3 region is CASSLGQLFTDTQYF. CDR3 coding DNA: TGTGCCAGCAGCTTAGGGCAGTTATTCACAGATACGCAGTATTTT.

This clone was counted a few times. The V and J genes are TRBV21-1 and TRBJ2-2; the table's D call of TRBD2 was not tested on the DNA. TRBV21-1 is termed a pseudogene. This CDR3 is 11 amino acids long. The CDR3 coding sequence is TGTGCCAGCAGCAAAGTAGGGGAGCTGTTTTTT. As protein: CASSKVGELFF.

V and J are TRBV10-3 and TRBJ2-2; D uncertain. The germline V and J ends were trimmed by 0 bases and 8 bases, with 4 bases remaining between them. The CDR3 runs to 12 residues. Germline loops: CDR1 ENHRY, CDR2 SYGVKD. The DNA for the CDR3 is TGTGCCATCAGTGAGTCCCCGGGGGAGCTGTTTTTT. This codes for CAISESPGELFF.

The V and J genes are TRBV29-1 and TRBJ2-1; D is possibly TRBD1 (5 bases). CDR1 and CDR2 (germline): SQVTM, ANQGSEA. The CDR3 consists of 14 residues. V was shortened by 6 bases and J by 0 bases, with 12 bases between the two germline ends. CDR3 sequence: CSVAGQSSYNEQFF. The CDR3, as DNA: TGCAGCGTGGCAGGGCAGAGCTCCTACAATGAGCAGTTCTTC.

This clone was observed a handful of times. This chain joins TRBV6-5 and TRBJ2-7; D gene unclear. The CDR3 covers 14 residues. Germline V CDR1 and CDR2: MNHEY, SVGAGI. The V end was cut by 2 bases, the J end by 0 bases, with 8 bases between. The CDR3, as DNA: TGTGCCAGCAGTTACGAGGTGCGCTCCTACGAGCAGTACTTC. Residues: CASSYEVRSYEQYF.

This chain joins TRBV27 and TRBJ2-1; the match to TRBD2 covers 10 bases. J gave up 7 bases and V 10 bases, and 22 bases lay outside the gene matches. The CDR3 runs 18 residues. The germline CDR1 and CDR2 sequences are MNHEY and SMNVEV (reference sequence). CDR3 coding DNA: TGTGCCACGCTCGTCACGCGGGGTCTAGCGGGAGTTTCAAATGAGCAGTTCTTC. Residues: CATLVTRGLAGVSNEQFF.

The chain links TRBV7-9 to TRBJ1-2; possible D gene TRBD1, 6 bases. Germline values: CDR1 SEHNR, CDR2 FQNEAQ (reference sequence). V dropped 1 base and J dropped 4 bases, with 10 bases sitting between them. There are 14 residues in the CDR3. In DNA form, the CDR3 reads TGTGCCAGCAGCTTAGGCAGGGGCGGCTATGGCTACACCTTC. Its translation is CASSLGRGGYGYTF.

This clone was seen a single time. J is TRBJ1-2 and V is TRBV15; D not resolved. Germline lookup yields CDR1 LNHNV and CDR2 YYDKDF (reference sequence). Between the trimmed V and J ends, which lost 4 bases and 2 bases, there was a span of 8 bases. This CDR3 comprises 13 residues. CDR3 DNA: TGTGCCACCAGCATAGGAGGGAACTATGGCTACACCTTC. This translates into CATSIGGNYGYTF.

The CDR3 DNA sequence: TGCAGTGCTAGTCTCAACACTGAAGCTTTCTTT. As protein: CSASLNTEAFF. V is TRBV20-1 and J is TRBJ1-1; D is uncertain. There are 11 residues in the CDR3. Germline V gene lookup returns CDR1 DFQATT and CDR2 SNEGSKA (reference sequence). V was cut by 3 bases and J by 2 bases, with 4 bases left in between.

The chain combines TRBV10-2 with TRBJ2-2; D not certain. V was shortened by 4 bases and J by 1 base, with 16 bases between the two germline ends. This CDR3 has 17 residues. In germline, CDR1 is WSHSY, CDR2 SAAADI. The CDR3 DNA follows: TGCGCCAGCAGTGTGGGCGCCTCTCCCTTGAACACCGGGGAGCTGTTTTTT. This sequence encodes CASSVGASPLNTGELFF.

This clone is a singleton in its sample. This rearrangement joins TRBV4-1 to TRBJ1-1; the D gene is possibly TRBD1 (5 bases). Deletions cut 0 bases from V and 0 bases from J, with 20 bases between. The CDR3 extends over 19 amino acids. From germline, CDR1 is MGHRA and CDR2 YSYEKL. The CDR3 DNA sequence: TGCGCCAGCAGCCAAGATTTAGGGGTCTCTGGTTACATGAACACTGAAGCTTTCTTT. It yields the protein CASSQDLGVSGYMNTEAFF.

In DNA, the CDR3 is TGTGCCAGCTCACACGGACAGGGGGCCTACGAGCAGTACTTC. As protein: CASSHGQGAYEQYF. This sequence joins TRBV18 and TRBJ2-7, with TRBD1 identical over 10 bases. J lost 2 bases, V lost 4 bases, and 2 bases had no gene match. CDR3 length: 14 residues. Germline V gene data show CDR1 as KGHSH and CDR2 as LQKENI. The whole variable domain, filled in from reference TRBV18 and TRBJ2-7, reads NAGVMQNPRHLVRRRGQEARLRCSPMKGHSHVYWYRQLPEEGLKFMVYLQKENIIDESGMPKERFSAEFPKEGPSILRIQQVVRGDSAAYFCASSHGQGAYEQYFGPGTRLTVT.

Here the CDR3 DNA reads TGTGCCAGCAGTGCGGCCAGGGTTCAGAACTTGAACACTGAAGCTTTCTTT. This codes for CASSAARVQNLNTEAFF. V usage is TRBV6-1 and J usage is TRBJ1-1, with a tentative D call TRBD1 (5 bases). The V gene lost 4 bases and the J gene lost 0 bases, with 18 bases spanning the gap. This CDR3 region has 17 residues. The germline gives CDR1 MNHNS, CDR2 SASEGT.

The V gene is TRBV11-2, the J gene TRBJ2-7; D possibly corresponds to TRBD2 (5 bases). Germline loops: CDR1 SGHAT, CDR2 FQNNGV. Trimming removed 1 base from V and 1 base from J, with 8 bases in between. The CDR3 has 14 residues. CDR3 sequence reads: CASSLAGTSYEQYF. CDR3 nucleotide sequence: TGTGCCAGCAGCTTAGCGGGAACGTCCTACGAGCAGTACTTC.

The chain employs TRBV5-4 and TRBJ2-7; 8 bases agree with TRBD1. This CDR3 has 15 residues. With 4 bases clipped from V and 5 bases from J, the junction kept 11 bases outside the gene matches. Germline-derived CDR1 and CDR2 are SGHNT and YYREEE (reference sequence). As DNA, the CDR3 is TGTGCCAGCAGCCCCCAGACAGGGGCTCTTGACGAGCAGTACTTC. Protein sequence: CASSPQTGALDEQYF.

The rearrangement links TRBV2 to TRBJ2-2, with D perhaps matching TRBD1 (6 bases). Trimming shortened V by 2 bases and J by 0 bases, and 7 bases separated the two germline ends. The length of the CDR3 is 15 residues. The V gene's germline CDR1 is SNHLY and CDR2 FYNNEI. The CDR3 loop reads CASSERGSNTGELFF. CDR3 DNA sequence: TGTGCCAGCAGTGAAAGGGGGTCGAACACCGGGGAGCTGTTTTTT.

The gene calls are TRBV29-1 and TRBJ2-1; 8 bases line up with TRBD2. J lost 4 bases, V lost 7 bases, and 12 bases had no gene match. Germline CDR1 and CDR2: SQVTM and ANQGSEA. The CDR3 runs to 15 residues. In DNA, the CDR3 is TGCAGCGCCCCGGGGGGGGCGGATGTGTACAATGAGCAGTTCTTC. It specifies CSAPGGADVYNEQFF.

This chain connects TRBV19 to TRBJ2-7; 7 bases fit TRBD1. CDR3 length: 14 amino acids. V lost 4 bases, J lost 2 bases, and 5 bases stayed unmatched. Germline CDR1 is LNHDA and CDR2 is SQIVND (reference sequence). The DNA of the CDR3 is TGTGCCAGTAGTACGTGGGACAGTCCCTACGAGCAGTACTTC. Amino acids: CASSTWDSPYEQYF. Looking up the rest from reference TRBV19 and TRBJ2-7 gives the full variable domain: DGGITQSPKYLFRKEGQNVTLSCEQNLNHDAMYWYRQDPGQGLRLIYYSQIVNDFQKGDIAEGYSVSREKKESFPLTVTSAQKNPTAFYLCASSTWDSPYEQYFGPGTRLTVT.

This chain connects TRBV28 to TRBJ2-7; D is unresolved. The V and J ends lost 2 bases and 3 bases respectively, with 8 bases between them. The CDR3 contains 13 residues. CDR1 and CDR2 (germline): MDHEN, SYDVKM. CDR3 amino acids: CASSLGLGYEQYF. The CDR3 nucleotides are TGTGCCAGCAGTTTAGGGCTCGGCTACGAGCAGTACTTC.

The chain recombines TRBV19 with TRBJ2-7; 9 bases align to TRBD2. J gave up 0 bases and V 1 base, and 10 bases lay outside the gene matches. The CDR3 has 18 residues. Germline CDR1 and CDR2: LNHDA and SQIVND (reference sequence). The CDR3 DNA is TGTGCCAGTAGTATAGTGGGTCTTGTTAGCGGGAGCTCCTACGAGCAGTACTTC. This gives the protein CASSIVGLVSGSSYEQYF.